The 19 T cell receptor beta chains in this list originate from one sample, sequenced in a study of blood T cell repertoires in COVID-19. Sequencing used immunoSEQ multiplex PCR; TCRdb keeps in-frame clones, though not all of them. The sample has around 150,000 clones; around 80% are singletons. Material: peripheral blood. The source is a man in his sixties who had recovered from COVID-19.

CDR3 DNA: TGTGCCAGTTCGACTAGCGGGGGCAATGAGCAGTTCTTC. Residues: CASSTSGGNEQFF. This rearrangement joins TRBV6-4 to TRBJ2-1; TRBD2 matches at 12 bases. The CDR3 is 13 amino acids. Germline V lookup: CDR1 MRHNA, CDR2 SNTAGT. With V trimmed by 9 bases and J by 6 bases, 3 bases remained unmatched.

This clone was counted many times. The genes are TRBV6-4 and TRBJ2-2, with TRBD2 matching 7 bases. Losses at the gene ends were 3 bases for V and 1 base for J; bases not matched to a gene: 2. CDR1 is MRHNA and CDR2 is SNTAGT in the germline V gene. This CDR3 comprises 15 residues. The CDR3 protein is CASSESSGNTGELFF. CDR3 bases: TGTGCCAGCAGTGAATCTAGCGGGAACACCGGGGAGCTGTTTTTT.

This clone was seen once. The chain joins TRBV6-1 to TRBJ1-3; TRBD1 aligns across 7 bases. This CDR3 region has 17 residues. The V segment lost 2 bases and the J segment 6 bases; nucleotides outside the gene matches: 13. CDR1 and CDR2 from the germline V gene are MNHNS and SASEGT. The CDR3 sequence is CASSEFPTGLISNTIYF. As DNA, the CDR3 is TGTGCCAGCAGTGAATTTCCGACAGGGCTAATTTCAAACACCATATATTTT.

This clone has a handful of counts. The chain recombines TRBV2 with TRBJ1-5; D is undetermined. CDR1 SNHLY and CDR2 FYNNEI come from the germline V gene. The CDR3 has 14 residues. The ends were cut back, 4 bases at V and 3 bases at J, with 10 bases in the middle. This CDR3 is CASSAASSNQPQHF. The CDR3 nucleotides are TGTGCCAGCAGTGCTGCGAGCTCCAATCAGCCCCAGCATTTT.

The J gene is TRBJ2-7, the V gene TRBV6-1; TRBD2 agrees at 12 bases. The CDR3 has 20 amino acids. V lost 2 bases and J lost 1; bases outside the gene matches: 15. Per germline, CDR1 MNHNS and CDR2 SASEGT. As DNA, the CDR3 is TGTGCCAGCAGTGAAAGCCCTCGCTCCCCACTAGCGGGGGGTTCCTACGAGCAGTACTTC. As protein: CASSESPRSPLAGGSYEQYF.

Concerning this clone itself: Germline is not matched at one junction end, which may reflect a read error. The chain combines TRBV18 with TRBJ1-5, with a tentative D call TRBD1 (5 bases). The germline CDR1 and CDR2 sequences are KGHSH and LQKENI. This CDR3 has 16 amino acids. DNA of the CDR3: TGTGCCAGTTCACCCGGACAACCTCGGTACAATCAGCCCCAGCATTTT. This sequence encodes CASSPGQPRYNQPQHF.

The V call is TRBV14, the J call TRBJ2-1; a weak D match, TRBD2 (5 bases). V was clipped by 4 bases and J by 4 bases, with 8 bases between them. CDR3 size: 13 residues. Germline V gene sequence: CDR1 SGHDN, CDR2 FVKESK. The DNA of the CDR3 is TGTGCCAGCAGCCCGGACTTATACAATGAGCAGTTCTTC. Translating gives CASSPDLYNEQFF.

The CDR3 DNA sequence: TGTGCCAGCAGTGAACCCAGAGGAGCCTACAATGAGCAGTTCTTC. Translated, it gives CASSEPRGAYNEQFF. V is TRBV25-1 and J is TRBJ2-1; no firm D call. V lost 2 bases, J lost 2 bases, and 10 bases lay in between. The CDR3 extends over 15 amino acids. Per germline, CDR1 MGHDK and CDR2 SYGVNS.

The rearrangement joins TRBV12-3 or TRBV12-4 to TRBJ1-6; D may be TRBD1 (5 bases). Trimming removed 5 bases at V and 8 bases at J, with 10 bases between. The CDR3 extends over 13 amino acids. CDR3 sequence (DNA): TGTGCCAGCAGTCGCGGACAATATTCACCCCTCCACTTT. As protein: CASSRGQYSPLHF.

CDR3 residues: CASSTGQDYNEQFF. The CDR3 DNA reads as TGTGCCAGCAGCACCGGACAGGATTACAATGAGCAGTTCTTC. The chain employs TRBV13 and TRBJ2-1; TRBD1 matches at 7 bases. Germline V CDR1 and CDR2: PRHDT, FYEKMQ (reference sequence). The CDR3 runs 14 residues. V shed 5 bases and J 4 bases; nucleotides not matched to a gene: 5.

The sample holds one count of this clone. This sequence joins TRBV4-3 and TRBJ1-3; 7 bases agree with TRBD1. The germline V gene has CDR1 LGHNA and CDR2 YSLEER. Unmatched junction bases numbered 7, after V lost 4 bases and J lost 7 bases. The CDR3 is made up of 14 amino acids. The chain's CDR3 is CASSRQGKRNTIYF. The CDR3 nucleotides are TGCGCCAGCAGCCGACAGGGAAAAAGGAACACCATATATTTT.

In the case of this clone: Compared with germline, one end of the junction differs, possibly owing to a read error. The rearrangement links TRBV30 to TRBJ1-3; perhaps TRBD1 as D (5 bases). CDR3 length: 16 residues. The germline V gene encodes CDR1 GTSNPN and CDR2 SVGIG (reference sequence). The CDR3 nucleotides read TGTGCCTGCAGTGTGAGGTGGGGAGGGGACGGAAACACCATATATTTT. This codes for CACSVRWGGDGNTIYF.

The chain combines TRBV7-2 with TRBJ2-1, with 9 bases aligning to TRBD2. CDR3 length: 16 residues. Trimming at V came to 1 base and at J to 4 bases, leaving 5 bases not matched to a gene. Germline CDR1 is SGHTA and CDR2 is FQGNSA. The DNA for the CDR3 is TGTGCCAGCAGCTTAGAGGGACTAGCAGTTTACAATGAGCAGTTCTTC. It codes for CASSLEGLAVYNEQFF.

The V call is TRBV18, the J call TRBJ2-3; TRBD1 matches at 9 bases. CDR1 is KGHSH, CDR2 LQKENI, per germline. This CDR3 has 17 amino acids. J gave up 3 bases and V 2 bases, and 9 bases lay outside the gene matches. The DNA for the CDR3 is TGTGCCAGCTCACCAATTCGGAGACAGGGGGTTACAGATACGCAGTATTTT. Amino acid sequence: CASSPIRRQGVTDTQYF.

The CDR3 sequence: CASSLDSGRSGNTIYF. CDR3 nucleotide sequence: TGCGCCAGCAGCTTGGACAGCGGGCGGTCTGGAAACACCATATATTTT. V is TRBV5-1 and J is TRBJ1-3; D ambiguous. From germline, CDR1 is SGHRS and CDR2 YFSETQ. This CDR3 comprises 16 residues. Trimming stripped 0 bases from V and 1 base from J, with 11 bases between. The full variable domain, with the rest looked up from reference TRBV5-1 and TRBJ1-3, is KAGVTQTPRYLIKTRGQQVTLSCSPISGHRSVSWYQQTPGQGLQFLFEYFSETQRNKGNFPGRFSGRQFSNSRSEMNVSTLELGDSALYLCASSLDSGRSGNTIYFGEGSWLTVV.

The gene calls are TRBV5-1 and TRBJ1-1; 10 positions agree with TRBD1. The V and J ends lost 6 bases and 0 bases, in that order; junction bases with no gene match: 11. The CDR3 extends over 17 amino acids. Germline CDR1 and CDR2: SGHRS and YFSETQ. CDR3 residues: CASNGQGVGTMNTEAFF. As DNA, the CDR3 is TGCGCCAGCAACGGACAGGGGGTGGGCACAATGAACACTGAAGCTTTCTTT.

The chain has TRBV9 and TRBJ1-1; D gene ambiguous. The CDR3 is 14 amino acids. Trimming stripped 0 bases from V and 1 base from J, with 7 bases between. Germline V CDR1 and CDR2: SGDLS, YYNGEE. CDR3 nucleotide sequence: TGTGCCAGCAGCGTAGTTGGGCAGAACACTGAAGCTTTCTTT. Translation gives CASSVVGQNTEAFF.

This clone was seen only once. The V gene is TRBV7-2, the J gene TRBJ2-3, with TRBD2 matching over 13 bases. The V gene's germline CDR1 is SGHTA and CDR2 FQGNSA. CDR3 length equals 17 residues. Trimming removed 5 bases from V and 7 bases from J; junction bases left unmatched: 12. CDR3 in DNA: TGTGCCAGCAGCGCCGGGACTAGCGGGGCTTTCAGAAATACGCAGTATTTT. Protein product: CASSAGTSGAFRNTQYF.

This chain links TRBV12-1 with TRBJ2-1; the D call in the table, TRBD2, was not verified against the DNA. TRBV12-1 is classified as a pseudogene. The CDR3 consists of 16 residues. The CDR3 DNA reads TGTGCCAGCAGCTTAGACAAGGCGGGAGTAGACTATGAGCAGTTCTTC. This gives the protein CASSLDKAGVDYEQFF.